A selection of T cell receptor beta chains follows, all from one sample in a study of cytomegalovirus exposure and HLA in healthy donors. Only in-frame clones appear in the TCRdb table, and some are missing; sequencing was by immunoSEQ multiplex PCR. The repertoire holds approximately 190,000 clones, 82% seen once, with 0.098% in the top ten. Sequenced material: PBMCs. The receptor set was obtained from a boy aged 2 to 10 in good health and CMV-seronegative. Each CDR3 is given with its conserved first and last residue. Fields, in order: D gene, clone size, J gene, V gene, CDR3 DNA, CDR3 protein. A D gene is named only where the DNA matches it firmly. Clone sizes are given selectively: once, few, many, or a class where the clone is expanded.

TRBD1 | - | TRBJ1-5 | TRBV7-3 | TGTGCCAGCAGCTTAAGGGACAGGTCCAATCAGCCCCAGCATTTT | CASSLRDRSNQPQHF
TRBD1 | - | TRBJ1-5 | TRBV30 | TGTGCCTGGAGTGGGACAGGGAGGCAGCCCCAGCATTTT | CAWSGTGRQPQHF
- | - | TRBJ2-5 | TRBV11-2 | TGTGCCAGCAGCTACGGGGGAGGCGAGGAGACCCAGTACTTC | CASSYGGGEETQYF
- | - | TRBJ1-1 | TRBV6-1 | TGTGCCAGCAGTCCAATGGGGGGCACTGAAGCTTTCTTT | CASSPMGGTEAFF
TRBD1 | few | TRBJ2-7 | TRBV7-9 | TGTGCCAGCAGCTCACGGACAGGGGCCTACGAGCAGTACTTC | CASSSRTGAYEQYF
- | - | TRBJ2-5 | TRBV4-2 | TGTGCCAGCAGCCAAGACAGGATCCAAGAGACCCAGTACTTC | CASSQDRIQETQYF
- | - | TRBJ2-2 | TRBV7-2 | TGTGCCAGCAGCTTAGGGCAGGGGTTCACCGGGGAGCTGTTTTTT | CASSLGQGFTGELFF
- | - | TRBJ1-2 | TRBV6-1 | TGTGCCAGCAGTCCTAGGACCCCGACAGATGATGGCTACACCTTC | CASSPRTPTDDGYTF
- | - | TRBJ1-1 | TRBV2 | TGTGCCAGCAGTGGAGAATCGAACACTGAAGCTTTCTTT | CASSGESNTEAFF
- | - | TRBJ2-5 | TRBV2 | TGTGCCAGCCGGAGAAGGCTAGGGGGTCAAGAGACCCAGTACTTC | CASRRRLGGQETQYF
TRBD1 | - | TRBJ1-5 | TRBV6-5 | TGTGCCAGCAGTTACTCCCAGGGGGTGCAGCCCCAGCATTTT | CASSYSQGVQPQHF
- | - | TRBJ1-2 | TRBV11-2 | TGTGCCAGCAGCTTAGGGACCTCTGCGGGCTATGGCTACACCTTC | CASSLGTSAGYGYTF
- | few | TRBJ2-1 | TRBV7-2 | TGTGCCAGCAGCCACCGGGACTCATACAATGAGCAGTTCTTC | CASSHRDSYNEQFF
- | once | TRBJ2-1 | TRBV11-2 | TGTGCCAGCAGCTTCGGGGTATACAATGAGCAGTTCTTC | CASSFGVYNEQFF
TRBD1 | once | TRBJ2-7 | TRBV6-4 | TGTGCCAGCAGGAAGGGCCCGGGACAGAACTACGAGCAGTACTTC | CASRKGPGQNYEQYF
- | - | TRBJ1-2 | TRBV18 | TGTGCCAGCTCACCAACGGGGGGACGGCCCTATGGCTACACCTTC | CASSPTGGRPYGYTF
- | - | TRBJ2-7 | TRBV5-1 | TGCGCCAGCAGCCCCCTAACAGTGGCCTCCTACGAGCAGTACTTC | CASSPLTVASYEQYF
TRBD1 | - | TRBJ2-2 | TRBV7-9 | TGTGCCAGCAGCCCGGACAGGGGAGTGACCGGGGAGCTGTTTTTT | CASSPDRGVTGELFF
- | - | TRBJ2-2 | TRBV7-8 | TGTGCCAGCAGCCGGCCCCCCGGGGGGCGGGTCACCGGGGAGCTGTTTTTT | CASSRPPGGRVTGELFF
TRBD2 | - | TRBJ2-3 | TRBV4-1 | TGCGCCAGCAGCCAAGGTCCAAGCGGGGGTGGGGATACGCAGTATTTT | CASSQGPSGGGDTQYF
- | - | TRBJ2-1 | TRBV7-8 | TGTGCCAGCAGCTTATCCGGCCTGGACATTGGACAATATGAGCAGTTCTTC | CASSLSGLDIGQYEQFF
TRBD2 | - | TRBJ2-7 | TRBV7-9 | TGTGCCAGCAGCTCTAGCGGGGGGCCTTCCTACGAGCAGTACTTC | CASSSSGGPSYEQYF
TRBD1 | - | TRBJ2-1 | TRBV15 | TGTGCCACCAGCAGAGCCTATGGGACAGGTACGAATGAGCAGTTCTTC | CATSRAYGTGTNEQFF
- | - | TRBJ1-2 | TRBV7-2 | TGTGCCAGCAGCTTGGTAGATTTTTGGTATGGCTACACCTTC | CASSLVDFWYGYTF
TRBD1 | - | TRBJ2-5 | TRBV9 | TGTGCCAGCAGCGTGGGGTGGGGGACAGGGGCAGAAGAGACCCAGTACTTC | CASSVGWGTGAEETQYF
- | - | TRBJ1-1 | TRBV5-1 | TGCGCCAGCAGCTATTTTCAGGGGAACACTGAAGCTTTCTTT | CASSYFQGNTEAFF
TRBD1 | - | TRBJ2-5 | TRBV4-1 | TGCGCCAGCAGCCAAGATGAGGGGGCAGAGACCCAGTACTTC | CASSQDEGAETQYF
TRBD2 | - | TRBJ2-3 | TRBV6-4 | TGTGCCAGCAGTGACGATACTAGCGGGGGAAGAGATACGCAGTATTTT | CASSDDTSGGRDTQYF
- | - | TRBJ1-6 | TRBV4-1 | TGCGCCAGCAGTCCAAGGGGTACAGGGAGCTATAATTCACCCCTCCACTTT | CASSPRGTGSYNSPLHF
- | - | TRBJ1-1 | TRBV27 | TGTGCCAGCACCCCGGGGGGGCTGAACACTGAAGCTTTCTTT | CASTPGGLNTEAFF
TRBD2 | - | TRBJ2-1 | TRBV7-9 | TGTGCCAGCAGCTTCCTCGGGGGGGGACTCGATAGCTCCTACAATGAGCAGTTCTTC | CASSFLGGGLDSSYNEQFF
- | - | TRBJ1-5 | TRBV6-5 | TGTGCCAGCAGTGACAATCTCGGCAATCAGCCCCAGCATTTT | CASSDNLGNQPQHF
- | - | TRBJ2-7 | TRBV6-5 | TGTGCCAGCAGTTACGGGAGGGGGGCTTACGAGCAGTACTTC | CASSYGRGAYEQYF
TRBD1 | - | TRBJ2-5 | TRBV27 | TGTGCCAGCAGTCGATACAGGGGACGTGAGACCCAGTACTTC | CASSRYRGRETQYF
- | - | TRBJ2-5 | TRBV20-1 | TGCAGTGCTCGAACGGGGGAGACCCAGTACTTC | CSARTGETQYF
TRBD1 | - | TRBJ2-7 | TRBV18 | TGTGCCAGCTCACCTCCGCAGGGGGTGAAGCAGTACTTC | CASSPPQGVKQYF
- | - | TRBJ1-5 | TRBV5-1 | TGCGCCAGCAGCTTGGACGGGGATCAGCCCCAGCATTTT | CASSLDGDQPQHF
- | - | TRBJ1-6 | TRBV5-1 | TGCGCCAGCAGCTTGGACAGGGTAAATTCACCCCTCCACTTT | CASSLDRVNSPLHF
- | - | TRBJ2-7 | TRBV5-4 | TGTGCCAGCAGCTTGCATGCGGGGTTGGCCTACGAGCAGTACTTC | CASSLHAGLAYEQYF
TRBD1 | - | TRBJ2-7 | TRBV6-6 | TGTGCCAGCAGTTACTTCCAGGGGGTAGCCTACGAGCAGTACTTC | CASSYFQGVAYEQYF
- | - | TRBJ2-3 | TRBV7-2 | TGTGCCAGCAGCTCGCGTGGCACAGATACGCAGTATTTT | CASSSRGTDTQYF
TRBD2 | - | TRBJ2-3 | TRBV4-3 | TGCGCCAGCAGCCAAGATTGGTCGCGGGGGGACTACACAGATACGCAGTATTTT | CASSQDWSRGDYTDTQYF
TRBD1 | - | TRBJ1-1 | TRBV29-1 | TGCAGCGTCTCGAAAATACGGGACAGGGTTTCGAGCGGATTTGTCACTGAAGCTTTCTTT | CSVSKIRDRVSSGFVTEAFF
- | - | TRBJ1-2 | TRBV7-9 | TGTGCCAGCAGCCCCAAGGGGACACCTTACTATGGCTACACCTTC | CASSPKGTPYYGYTF
TRBD2 | - | TRBJ2-3 | TRBV7-3 | TGTGCCAGCAGCTTGAAGGTTAGCGGGGGGGTTGGCACAGATACGCAGTATTTT | CASSLKVSGGVGTDTQYF
TRBD1 | - | TRBJ1-3 | TRBV27 | TGTGCCAGCAGTTTATCCCGACAGGGGTTTGGTGGAAACACCATATATTTT | CASSLSRQGFGGNTIYF
- | - | TRBJ1-2 | TRBV5-4 | TGTGCCAGCAGCCAGTCGGCAGGGGATATTTCCGGCTACACCTTC | CASSQSAGDISGYTF
- | - | TRBJ2-3 | TRBV2 | TGTGCCAGCAGACCTCTCCGGACTGGCACAGATACGCAGTATTTT | CASRPLRTGTDTQYF
TRBD1 | - | TRBJ1-2 | TRBV10-3 | TGTGCCATCAGTGAGCGGGGACAGGGCTATGGCTACACCTTC | CAISERGQGYGYTF
- | - | TRBJ2-1 | TRBV27 | TGTGCCAGCAGTTTATCGAGCGGAGGCTACAATGAGCAGTTCTTC | CASSLSSGGYNEQFF
TRBD1 | - | TRBJ1-1 | TRBV11-2 | TGTGCCAGCAGCGACAGGGACAGAATGAAGCTAATCTTT | CASSDRDRMKLIF
- | - | TRBJ2-3 | TRBV12-5 | TGTGCTAGTGCTATATCGGGTGGAGGGCAGTATTTT | CASAISGGGQYF
TRBD1 | - | TRBJ2-1 | TRBV12-5 | TGTGCTAGTGGTTTGGCCTACTCCGGGACAGGGCAGTCGAGGTCCTACAATGAGCAGTTCTTC | CASGLAYSGTGQSRSYNEQFF
TRBD1 | - | TRBJ1-6 | TRBV2 | TGTGCCAGCTCGACAGGGATTAATTCACCCCTCCACTTT | CASSTGINSPLHF
TRBD2 | - | TRBJ2-1 | TRBV30 | TGTGCTCACGGGGGGGGGCGCGACAATGAGCAGTTCTTC | CAHGGGRDNEQFF
TRBD2 | few | TRBJ2-1 | TRBV7-9 | TGTGCCAGCACTAAGGGCGGGGGGGCCGGGCAGTTCTTC | CASTKGGGAGQFF
TRBD1 | - | TRBJ1-5 | TRBV4-1 | TGCGCCAGCAGCCATCGACAGGGAAGCAATCAGCCCCAGCATTTT | CASSHRQGSNQPQHF
- | - | TRBJ2-2 | TRBV7-9 | TGTGCCAGCAGCTCCGAGGAGGCGGCCGGGGAGCTGTTTTTT | CASSSEEAAGELFF
TRBD2 | - | TRBJ2-7 | TRBV4-3 | TGCGCCAGCAGCCCCCGGACTAGCGGGGGGAGCGACGAGCAGTACTTC | CASSPRTSGGSDEQYF